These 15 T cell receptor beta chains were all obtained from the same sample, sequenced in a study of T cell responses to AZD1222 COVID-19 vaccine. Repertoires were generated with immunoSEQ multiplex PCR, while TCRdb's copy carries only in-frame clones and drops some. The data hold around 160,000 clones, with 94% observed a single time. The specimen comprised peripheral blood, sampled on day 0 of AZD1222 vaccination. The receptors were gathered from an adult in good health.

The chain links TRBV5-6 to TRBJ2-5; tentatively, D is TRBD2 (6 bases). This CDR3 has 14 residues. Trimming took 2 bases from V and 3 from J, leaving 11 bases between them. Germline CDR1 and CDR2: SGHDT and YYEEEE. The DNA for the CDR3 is TGTGCCAGCAGCTTAGGGACTCTTAAAGAGACCCAGTACTTC. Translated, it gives CASSLGTLKETQYF.

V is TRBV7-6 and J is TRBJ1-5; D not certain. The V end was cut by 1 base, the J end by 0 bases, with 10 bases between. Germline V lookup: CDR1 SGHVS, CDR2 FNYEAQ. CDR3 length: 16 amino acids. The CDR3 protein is CASSLGADYSNQPQHF. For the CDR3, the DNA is TGTGCCAGCAGCTTAGGGGCAGACTATAGCAATCAGCCCCAGCATTTT. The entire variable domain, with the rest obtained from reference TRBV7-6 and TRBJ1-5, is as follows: GAGVSQSPRYKVTKRGQDVALRCDPISGHVSLYWYRQALGQGPEFLTYFNYEAQQDKSGLPNDRFSAERPEGSISTLTIQRTEQRDSAMYRCASSLGADYSNQPQHFGDGTRLSIL.

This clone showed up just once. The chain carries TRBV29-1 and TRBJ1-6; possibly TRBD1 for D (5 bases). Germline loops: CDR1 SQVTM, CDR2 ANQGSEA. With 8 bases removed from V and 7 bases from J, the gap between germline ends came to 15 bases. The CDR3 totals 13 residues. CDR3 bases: TGCAGCTGGAGCGACAGTCCCAATTCACCCCTCCACTTT. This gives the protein CSWSDSPNSPLHF.

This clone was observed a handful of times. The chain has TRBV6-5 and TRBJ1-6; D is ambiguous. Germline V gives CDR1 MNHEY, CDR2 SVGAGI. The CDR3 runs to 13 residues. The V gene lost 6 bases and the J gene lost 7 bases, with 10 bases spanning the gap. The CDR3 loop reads CASSTHRNSPLHF. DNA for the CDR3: TGTGCCAGCAGCACACACAGAAATTCACCCCTCCACTTT.

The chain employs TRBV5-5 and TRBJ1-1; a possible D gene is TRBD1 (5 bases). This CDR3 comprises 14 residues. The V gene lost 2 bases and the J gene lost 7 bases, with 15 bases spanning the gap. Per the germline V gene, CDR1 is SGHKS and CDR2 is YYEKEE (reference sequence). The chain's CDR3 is CASSLLLGGFEAFF. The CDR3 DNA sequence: TGTGCCAGCAGCTTACTTCTTGGGGGGTTTGAAGCTTTCTTT.

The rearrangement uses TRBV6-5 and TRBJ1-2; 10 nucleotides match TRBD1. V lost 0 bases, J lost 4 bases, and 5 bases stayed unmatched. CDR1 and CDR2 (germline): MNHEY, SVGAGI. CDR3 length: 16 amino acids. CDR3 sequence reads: CASSYSGTGARYGYTF. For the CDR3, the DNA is TGTGCCAGCAGTTACTCTGGGACAGGGGCTCGCTATGGCTACACCTTC.

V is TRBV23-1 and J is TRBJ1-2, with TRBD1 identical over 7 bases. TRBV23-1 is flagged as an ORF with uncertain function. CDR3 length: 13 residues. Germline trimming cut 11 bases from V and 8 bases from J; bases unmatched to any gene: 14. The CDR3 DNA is TGCGCCGGACTGGGACAGCCCCCGACGGGCTACACCTTC. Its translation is CAGLGQPPTGYTF.

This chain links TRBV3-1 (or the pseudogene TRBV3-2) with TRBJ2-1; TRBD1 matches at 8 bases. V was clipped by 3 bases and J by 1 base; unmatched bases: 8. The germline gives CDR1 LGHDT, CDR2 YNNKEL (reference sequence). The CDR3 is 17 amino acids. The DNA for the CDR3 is TGTGCCAGCAGCCACAGACAGGGGCGTAATTCCTACAATGAGCAGTTCTTC. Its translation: CASSHRQGRNSYNEQFF.

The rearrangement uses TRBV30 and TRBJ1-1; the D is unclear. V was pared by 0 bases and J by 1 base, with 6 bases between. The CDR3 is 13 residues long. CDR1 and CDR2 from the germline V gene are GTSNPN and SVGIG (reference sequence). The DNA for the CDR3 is TGTGCCTGGAGTGTAATTCCGAACACTGAAGCTTTCTTT. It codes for CAWSVIPNTEAFF.

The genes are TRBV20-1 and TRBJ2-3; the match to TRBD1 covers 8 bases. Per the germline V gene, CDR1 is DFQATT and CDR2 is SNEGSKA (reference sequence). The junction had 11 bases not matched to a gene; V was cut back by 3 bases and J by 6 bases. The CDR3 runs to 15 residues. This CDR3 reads CSASSRGLSQDTQYF. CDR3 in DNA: TGCAGTGCTAGTAGCAGGGGGCTAAGTCAGGATACGCAGTATTTT.

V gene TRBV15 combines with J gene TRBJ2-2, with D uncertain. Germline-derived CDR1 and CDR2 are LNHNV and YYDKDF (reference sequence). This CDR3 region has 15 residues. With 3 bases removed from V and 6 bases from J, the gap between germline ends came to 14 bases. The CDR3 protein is CATSSETLVSGELFF. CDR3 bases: TGTGCCACCAGCAGTGAGACCCTAGTCTCCGGGGAGCTGTTTTTT.

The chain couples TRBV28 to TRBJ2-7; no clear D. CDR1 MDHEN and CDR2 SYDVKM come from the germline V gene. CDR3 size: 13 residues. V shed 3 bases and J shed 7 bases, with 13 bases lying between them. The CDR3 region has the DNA TGTGCCAGCAGTTTGTGGAAGGACCGGGAGCAGTACTTC. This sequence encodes CASSLWKDREQYF.

The CDR3 DNA is TGTGCCAGCAGCCATCCGGGACTTATTATCTACGAGCAGTACTTC. Residues: CASSHPGLIIYEQYF. The chain carries TRBV2 and TRBJ2-7, with D perhaps matching TRBD2 (6 bases). The germline CDR1 and CDR2 sequences are SNHLY and FYNNEI. With 6 bases removed from V and 3 bases from J, the gap between germline ends came to 18 bases. This CDR3 spans 15 amino acids.

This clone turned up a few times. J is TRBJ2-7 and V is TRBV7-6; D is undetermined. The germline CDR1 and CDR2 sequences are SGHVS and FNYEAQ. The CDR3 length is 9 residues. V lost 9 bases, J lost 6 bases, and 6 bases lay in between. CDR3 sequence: CARDCEQYF. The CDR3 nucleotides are TGTGCCAGAGACTGCGAGCAGTACTTC.

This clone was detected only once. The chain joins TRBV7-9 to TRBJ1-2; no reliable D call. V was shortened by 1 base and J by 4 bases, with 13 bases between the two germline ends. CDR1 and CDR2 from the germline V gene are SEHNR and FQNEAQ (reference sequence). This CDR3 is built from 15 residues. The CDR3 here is CASSLVGGTLYGYTF. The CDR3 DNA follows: TGTGCCAGCAGCTTAGTGGGCGGAACCCTCTATGGCTACACCTTC.